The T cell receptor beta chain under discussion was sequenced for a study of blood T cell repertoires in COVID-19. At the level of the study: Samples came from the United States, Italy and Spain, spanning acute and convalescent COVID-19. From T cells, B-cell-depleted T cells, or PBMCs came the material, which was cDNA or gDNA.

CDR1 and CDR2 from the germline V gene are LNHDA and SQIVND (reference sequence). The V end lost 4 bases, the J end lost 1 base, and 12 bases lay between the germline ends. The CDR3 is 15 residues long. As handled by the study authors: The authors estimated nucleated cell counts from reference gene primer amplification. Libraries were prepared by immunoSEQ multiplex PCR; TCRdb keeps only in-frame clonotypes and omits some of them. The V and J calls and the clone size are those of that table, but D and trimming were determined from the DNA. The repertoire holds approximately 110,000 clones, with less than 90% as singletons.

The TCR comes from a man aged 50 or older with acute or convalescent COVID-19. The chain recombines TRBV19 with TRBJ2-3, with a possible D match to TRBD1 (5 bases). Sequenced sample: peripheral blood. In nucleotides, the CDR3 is TGTGCCAGTAGTAACAGTCCCAGGGGCACAGATACGCAGTATTTT. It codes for CASSNSPRGTDTQYF.